This T cell receptor beta chain was captured in a study of T cell changes during pregnancy in multiple sclerosis. Using immunoSEQ multiplex PCR, the repertoire was profiled, and TCRdb retains in-frame clones only, with some absent. The sample includes fewer than 40,000 clones, more than 75% of them seen just once. The sequences come from CD4+ T cells from peripheral blood mononuclear cells, collected in the second trimester of pregnancy. The receptor was derived from a female donor in good health, enrolled as a control in a pregnancy study.

The CDR3 spells CASSVQGVANEKLFF. The CDR3 DNA reads TGTGCCAGCAGCGTTCAGGGGGTTGCTAATGAAAAACTGTTTTTT. V and J are TRBV5-6 and TRBJ1-4; 7 bases are shared with TRBD1. This CDR3 comprises 15 residues. Germline V gives CDR1 SGHDT, CDR2 YYEEEE. Trimming at V came to 4 bases and at J to 3 bases, leaving 6 bases not matched to a gene.